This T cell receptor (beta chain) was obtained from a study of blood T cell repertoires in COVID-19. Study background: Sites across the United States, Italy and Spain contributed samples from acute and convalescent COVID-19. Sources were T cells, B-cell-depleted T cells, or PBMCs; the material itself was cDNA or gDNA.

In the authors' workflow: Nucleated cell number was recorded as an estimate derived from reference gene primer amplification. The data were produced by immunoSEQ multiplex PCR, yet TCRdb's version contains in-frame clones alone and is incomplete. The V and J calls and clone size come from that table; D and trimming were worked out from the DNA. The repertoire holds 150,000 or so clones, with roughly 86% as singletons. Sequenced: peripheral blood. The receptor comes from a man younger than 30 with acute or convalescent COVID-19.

In DNA, the CDR3 is TGTGCCACCAACAGGGGGTTCTCTACAGATACGCAGTATTTT. Protein product: CATNRGFSTDTQYF. The V and J genes are TRBV2 and TRBJ2-3; 8 positions agree with TRBD1. The trim removed 10 bases at V and 3 bases at J, leaving 9 bases unmatched. Germline loops: CDR1 SNHLY, CDR2 FYNNEI. The CDR3 runs to 14 residues.